This T cell receptor (beta chain) was profiled in a study of T cell changes during pregnancy in multiple sclerosis. The CDR3 consists of 13 residues. The germline CDR1 and CDR2 sequences are MNHNS and SASEGT. V trimming: 6 bases; J trimming: 6 bases; junction bases outside the gene matches: 6. This table comes from immunoSEQ multiplex PCR, and its TCRdb copy is limited to in-frame clones, with some not included. The top ten hold 3.7% of the sample, which has some 70,000 clones, about nine tenths seen once. Sequenced material: peripheral blood, taken after pregnancy. The rearrangement uses TRBV6-1 and TRBJ1-2; 8 bases line up with TRBD1. This TCR was recovered from a female donor in good health, enrolled as a control in a pregnancy study. The DNA for the CDR3 is TGTGCCAGCAGATCGGGACAGGCCAATGGCTACACCTTC. It specifies CASRSGQANGYTF.